This TCR beta chain was obtained from a study of blood T cell repertoires in COVID-19 (dated by TCRdb to the early 2020s). About the study as a whole: Samples from collaborators originated in the United States, Italy and Spain and spanned both the acute and convalescent phases of COVID-19. A de-identified subject ID, COVID-19 status, age in years and sex were almost always included in the sample metadata. HLA class I and class II types, where available, came from metadata supplied by the sample provider rather than from assay-based typing. Subjects who had been exposed to COVID-19, were actively infected with it, or had recovered from it provided the deeply sampled blood TCRbeta repertoires that made up the dataset. The samples were drawn from two sources: the first 160 participants of the ongoing ImmuneRACE study, and some 1,300 subjects contributed by 6 global collaborators. The prospective study material was composed of cDNA or gDNA derived from T cells, B-cell-depleted T cells, or PBMCs. A freely available public database, intended as a resource for researchers studying the immune response to SARS-CoV-2, is where the repertoires were released. General study outcomes and caveats: Clinical and demographic metadata were provided uncurated, with the amount varying by source and participant.

TCRbeta CDR3 regions were amplified from genomic DNA using the immunoSEQ Assay, a bias-controlled multiplex PCR. In the original analysis: Nucleated cell counts per sample were estimated from amplification of reference gene primers within the assay. Sequence reads were collapsed and filtered to measure the absolute abundance of every unique TCRbeta CDR3 rearrangement. For each sample, productive Simpson clonality was calculated as the square root of Simpson's diversity index across productive rearrangements. The immuneACCESS repertoire file appears here via TCRdb, limited to in-frame rearrangements. These files lack a portion of the clones; in checked studies, under half of the deficit traces to unresolved V genes, and the cause of the others is not known. Clone size and V and J calls were adopted from that table, with D and trimming inferred from the DNA. For this sample there are 200,000 or so clones; 80% to 90% appear just once. Of the sample, 9.5% to 13% falls within the top ten clones.

In the germline V gene (reference sequence), CDR1 corresponds to GTSNPN and CDR2 to SVGIG. Including cysteine and phenylalanine, the CDR3 has 14 amino acids. Left in the record is the CDR3 DNA by itself, 42 bases read in frame from the first base. This clone came up a few times. No cognate antigen has been identified for it. Compared with germline, one end of the junction differs, possibly owing to a read error. Each collaborating institution followed its own protocols to collect whole blood in K2EDTA tubes. For TCRbeta analysis, collaborators shipped samples in one of three forms: frozen whole blood, isolated PBMCs, or DNA extracted from either of those sample types.

The sequencing sample was made of peripheral blood. This receptor was identified in a human donor with active or convalescent COVID-19. The donor label of this sample is uncertain. The chain couples TRBV30 to TRBJ1-2; 12 middle bases align to TRBD1. The CDR3 reads CAWSPGQGAYGYTF. The sequenced DNA is TGTGCATGGAGTCCGGGACAGGGGGCATACGGCTACACCTTC.